This T cell receptor (beta chain) was retrieved from a study of blood T cell repertoires in COVID-19. About the research overall: The United States, Italy and Spain were the sources of the acute and convalescent COVID-19 samples. From T cells, B-cell-depleted T cells, or PBMCs came the material, which was cDNA or gDNA.

In the original analysis: Amplifying reference gene primers gave estimates of nucleated cell counts. Sequenced by immunoSEQ multiplex PCR; TCRdb stores in-frame clones only, minus some. V and J calls and clone size are those listed in that table; D and trimming were worked out from the DNA. Among fewer than 85,000 clones listed, about 88% were seen once. The CDR3 loop spans 14 amino acids. Germline CDR1 and CDR2: MNHEY and SVGAGI. The ends were cut back, 7 bases at V and 9 bases at J, with 19 bases in the middle. The sequenced material came from peripheral blood. The chain carries TRBV6-5 and TRBJ2-1; maybe TRBD2 (6 bases). This TCR came from a human donor in a cohort sampled during active COVID-19. The CDR3 reads CASTVGLTMSEQFF. The DNA for the CDR3 is TGTGCCAGCACCGTGGGACTGACAATGAGTGAGCAGTTCTTC.